The sequence of this T cell receptor (beta chain) was determined in a study of shared clonotypes between healthy human individuals. As to this clone: The antigen is not known.

Study-wide findings and caveats: All-four-donor shared clonotypes had higher generation probabilities than non-shared clonotypes did.

Terminally differentiated effector memory CD45RA+ cells were excluded from the naive CD8 cells, which were CD45RO-negative and positively selected for CCR7. Assay used: immunoSEQ multiplex PCR; TCRdb lists only in-frame clones, some missing. This table has 2 million to 2.5 million clones, 85% to 95% appearing once. CDR1 is SEHNR and CDR2 is FQNEAQ in the germline V gene (reference sequence). V dropped 1 base and J dropped 8 bases, with 14 bases sitting between them. CDR3 length: 14 amino acids. V and J are TRBV7-9 and TRBJ1-2; D unclear. This sequence originates from a man between 18 and 29 years old in good health. Some clones in this sample may be carry-over from other donors' samples. Sequenced: naive CD8+ T cells from PBMCs. The CDR3 here is CASSLGEGVNGYTF. As DNA, the CDR3 is TGTGCCAGCAGCTTAGGGGAGGGTGTAAACGGCTACACCTTC.